This TCR beta chain is from a study of T cells after yellow fever vaccination. Findings and caveats of the study: A small proportion of clonotypes was detected in both the CD4 and CD8 compartments. At about 97% for CD4 and about 87% for CD8, most primary-vaccination clones showed up again after the booster. From the bulk population, abundant clonotypes could contaminate and appear within FACS-sorted repertoires.

This clonotype was seen at least ten times. The antigen is not known. Trimming took 5 bases from V and 6 from J, leaving 14 bases between them. The germline V gene encodes CDR1 SGHRS and CDR2 YFSETQ. The CDR3 covers 13 residues. UMIs were added to TCR cDNA along with a universal primer site when it was made by 5'RACE template switching. TCRdb reprocessed the 5' RACE reads via MiXCR and lists one record per CDR3 protein. The sample has nearly 300,000 distinct CDR3 sequences, 8.5% to 10% seen once. The TCR comes from a man aged 18 to 30 who received the YFV17D yellow fever vaccine. The V gene is TRBV5-1, the J gene TRBJ1-2; D gene unclear. This sample comprised CD4+ T cells sorted from PBMCs, obtained 5 days after the yellow fever booster vaccination. The CDR3 is CASRPSVVDGYTF. CDR3 DNA sequence: TGCGCCAGCAGACCCAGTGTGGTGGATGGCTACACCTTC.